Listed here are 5 T cell receptor beta chains from one sample, sequenced in a study of T cell responses to AZD1222 COVID-19 vaccine. Using immunoSEQ multiplex PCR, the repertoire was profiled, and TCRdb retains in-frame clones only, with some absent. Of under 200,000 clones detected, around 90% appear once; the ten largest clones hold around 1.6%. The sample consisted of peripheral blood, taken on day 0 of AZD1222 vaccination. These receptors were taken from an adult in good health.

V and J are TRBV6-2 or TRBV6-3 and TRBJ1-2, with D perhaps matching TRBD1 (5 bases). The CDR3 consists of 13 residues. Germline loops: CDR1 MNHEY, CDR2 SVGEGT. V lost 2 bases and J lost 6, with 10 bases in between. This CDR3 reads CASSYGHVDGYTF. The CDR3 DNA sequence: TGTGCCAGCAGTTACGGACATGTAGATGGCTACACCTTC.

This clone was found a few times. The chain uses TRBV2 and TRBJ1-2; 7 bases align to TRBD1. V was pared by 6 bases and J by 3 bases, with 1 base of the junction left unmatched. The CDR3 runs 12 residues. Germline loops: CDR1 SNHLY, CDR2 FYNNEI. The CDR3 loop is CASRGGDYGYTF. CDR3 DNA: TGTGCCAGCAGAGGGGGCGACTATGGCTACACCTTC.

This clone was picked up a small number of times. The gene calls are TRBV18 and TRBJ2-7, with D tentatively TRBD1 (5 bases). V was pared by 3 bases and J by 7 bases, with 16 bases between. Per germline, CDR1 KGHSH and CDR2 LQKENI. The CDR3 extends over 14 amino acids. CDR3 sequence (DNA): TGTGCCAGCTCACCTTTAGGGGCTGCCTCGGAGCAGTACTTC. It specifies CASSPLGAASEQYF.

The CDR3 region has the DNA TGTGCCAGCAGCCAAAAAGTCGGGTTCAATTCACCCCTCCACTTT. Its protein product is CASSQKVGFNSPLHF. V and J are TRBV4-2 and TRBJ1-6; D not resolved. Trimming took 2 bases from V and 7 from J, leaving 12 bases between them. CDR3 length equals 15 residues. Germline V gives CDR1 LGHNA, CDR2 YNFKEQ.

This chain joins TRBV29-1 and TRBJ1-1, with D unclear. V gave up 4 bases and J gave up 4 bases, with 10 bases separating them. Looked up from germline, CDR1 is SQVTM and CDR2 is ANQGSEA. The CDR3 is made up of 12 amino acids. The CDR3: CSVAEAVTEAFF. DNA of the CDR3: TGCAGCGTTGCGGAGGCGGTCACTGAAGCTTTCTTT. Variable domain in full (rest from reference TRBV29-1 and TRBJ1-1): SAVISQKPSRDICQRGTSLTIQCQVDSQVTMMFWYRQQPGQSLTLIATANQGSEATYESGFVIDKFPISRPNLTFSTLTVSNMSPEDSSIYLCSVAEAVTEAFFGQGTRLTVV.